The rows below give T cell receptor beta chains drawn from one sample of a study of T-cell memory formation after mild COVID-19. MiXCR, run by TCRdb on the 5' RACE reads, gives a single entry per CDR3 protein. The sample shows 450,000 or so distinct CDR3 sequences, 20% of them seen only once. The specimen was PBMCs or a T cell subset sorted from them (not recorded which). The receptor set was obtained from an adult woman who had mild COVID-19 (a few samples of this study predate the infection). Cell type and time point are not known. Each CDR3 is given with its conserved first and last residue. Each record gives: clone size, D gene, V gene, J gene, CDR3 DNA, CDR3 protein. A D gene is named only where the DNA matches it firmly. Size values are once, few and many counts, or a class for expanded clones, and some rows have none.

>.|TRBD1|TRBV20-1|TRBJ2-5
TGCAGTGCTAGGGACAGGGGGGTTGAGGAGACCCAGTACTTC
CSARDRGVEETQYF
>few|TRBD2|TRBV9|TRBJ2-3
TGTGCCAGCAGTTCCCGGGGGGTAGCGGGATTCACAGATACGCAGTATTTT
CASSSRGVAGFTDTQYF
>few|TRBD2|TRBV14|TRBJ2-1
TGTGCCAGCAGCCCTAAACTGGGACTAGCGGGACATCGATCCTACAATGAGCAGTTCTTC
CASSPKLGLAGHRSYNEQFF
>few|.|TRBV12-3/TRBV12-4|TRBJ2-5
TGTGCCAGCAGTCCCCGGCGAAGTGGGACCCAGTACTTC
CASSPRRSGTQYF
>few|.|TRBV4-1|TRBJ1-1
TGCGCCAGCAGCGGGGAGGGCACTGAAGCTTTCTTT
CASSGEGTEAFF
>many|TRBD2|TRBV27|TRBJ2-7
TGTGCCAGCAGTCCGCTACTAGCGGGGAGGGAGCAGTACTTC
CASSPLLAGREQYF
>.|.|TRBV7-8|TRBJ1-5
TGTGCCAGCAGCGAACAGGGAAGCAATCAGCCCCAGCATTTT
CASSEQGSNQPQHF
>many|.|TRBV7-9|TRBJ2-5
TGTGCCAGCAGCTTAATGTCAGAGGGCCAGTACTTC
CASSLMSEGQYF
>.|.|TRBV7-8|TRBJ1-6
TGTGCCAGCAGCCCGGGTGGTACGCTAACTAGGAATTCACCCCTCCACTTT
CASSPGGTLTRNSPLHF
>.|.|TRBV20-1|TRBJ2-1
TGCAGTGCTAGAGGGCTCGCTACGAATGAGCAGTTCTTC
CSARGLATNEQFF